These 8 T cell receptor beta chains came from one sample sequenced in a study of OX40 agonist ivuxolimab in advanced cancers. The library was generated by the immunoSEQ multiplex PCR assay. In its TCRdb copy, this immuneACCESS table keeps in-frame sequences only and misses some clones. Where compared with another copy, unresolved V genes explain less than half of these, and the others have no known cause. The sample includes 20,000 to 25,000 clones, with around 90% observed a single time. Roughly 60% of the sample belongs to the ten largest clones. The sequences come from CD4+ or CD8+ T cells sorted from blood, collected in a trial of the OX40 agonist ivuxolimab. Receptors originate from an adult with an advanced solid tumor such as melanoma, head and neck, liver or kidney cancer.

The chain employs TRBV7-9 and TRBJ2-7; 9 bases are a match to TRBD1. The V and J ends lost 11 bases and 3 bases, in that order; junction bases with no gene match: 11. The germline gives CDR1 SEHNR, CDR2 FQNEAQ (reference sequence). The CDR3 runs 14 residues. CDR3: CAEERGQGSYEQYF. The CDR3 DNA reads as TGTGCCGAAGAGCGGGGACAGGGAAGCTACGAGCAGTACTTC.

The rearrangement joins TRBV29-1 to TRBJ1-4; no definite D call. V was shortened by 1 base and J by 7 bases, with 7 bases between the two germline ends. The CDR3 covers 12 residues. Germline V CDR1 and CDR2: SQVTM, ANQGSEA. The CDR3 DNA follows: TGCAGCGTTGAAGGAGGTCCTGAAAAACTGTTTTTT. Its protein product is CSVEGGPEKLFF. The entire variable domain, with the rest obtained from reference TRBV29-1 and TRBJ1-4, is as follows: SAVISQKPSRDICQRGTSLTIQCQVDSQVTMMFWYRQQPGQSLTLIATANQGSEATYESGFVIDKFPISRPNLTFSTLTVSNMSPEDSSIYLCSVEGGPEKLFFGSGTQLSVL.

DNA of the CDR3: TGTGCCAGCAGCTTTCCGGGGGCCGAGACCTCCCATGAGCAGTTCTTC. Protein sequence: CASSFPGAETSHEQFF. V is TRBV11-2 and J is TRBJ2-1; perhaps D is TRBD1 or TRBD2 (6 bases each). Between the trimmed V and J ends, which lost 3 bases and 8 bases, there was a span of 20 bases. The V gene's germline CDR1 is SGHAT and CDR2 FQNNGV. The CDR3 contains 16 residues.

The chain carries TRBV11-1 and TRBJ2-5; TRBD1 agrees at 9 bases. The CDR3 contains 14 residues. The germline CDR1 and CDR2 sequences are SGHAT and FQDESV (reference sequence). The ends lost 2 bases at V and 4 bases at J; junction bases unmatched: 2. The CDR3 region is CASSLRQGVETQYF. The CDR3 nucleotides read TGTGCCAGCAGCTTACGACAGGGGGTAGAGACCCAGTACTTC.

The CDR3: CASSATVNTEAFF. The CDR3 nucleotides read TGTGCCAGCAGCGCAACAGTGAACACTGAAGCTTTCTTT. This sequence joins TRBV7-9 and TRBJ1-1, with D unclear. CDR3 length: 13 residues. CDR1 and CDR2 (germline): SEHNR, FQNEAQ (reference sequence). The V end lost 5 bases, the J end lost 0 bases, and 7 bases lay between the germline ends. Using reference TRBV7-9 and TRBJ1-1 for the parts outside the CDR3, the full variable domain is DTGVSQNPRHKITKRGQNVTFRCDPISEHNRLYWYRQTLGQGPEFLTYFQNEAQLEKSRLLSDRFSAERPKGSFSTLEIQRTEQGDSAMYLCASSATVNTEAFFGQGTRLTVV.

The chain recombines TRBV5-6 with TRBJ1-4; a weak D match, TRBD1 (5 bases). Per the germline V gene, CDR1 is SGHDT and CDR2 is YYEEEE. The CDR3 spans 17 residues. The V gene lost 0 bases and the J gene lost 7 bases, with 19 bases spanning the gap. CDR3 coding DNA: TGTGCCAGCAGCTTGGTGTCCCGGGACGGTGATACTGAAAAACTGTTTTTT. Its protein product is CASSLVSRDGDTEKLFF.

This chain connects TRBV7-9 to TRBJ1-1; 7 bases map to TRBD1. This CDR3 region has 14 residues. The germline gives CDR1 SEHNR, CDR2 FQNEAQ (reference sequence). The J segment lost 4 bases and the V segment lost 4 bases, leaving 6 bases of the junction unmatched. CDR3: CASSSGQEGTEAFF. In DNA, the CDR3 is TGTGCCAGCAGCTCTGGACAGGAGGGCACTGAAGCTTTCTTT.

This chain joins TRBV4-2 and TRBJ2-2; a possible D gene is TRBD1 (5 bases). Germline values: CDR1 LGHNA, CDR2 YNFKEQ. Trimming pared 0 bases from V and 3 bases from J, leaving 20 bases between. The CDR3 loop spans 19 amino acids. The DNA for the CDR3 is TGTGCCAGCAGCCAAGATTATATAGCCAGGGCAGGGTACACCGGGGAGCTGTTTTTT. Protein sequence: CASSQDYIARAGYTGELFF.